These T cell receptor beta chains were read from a single sample in a study of graft-versus-host responses after intestinal transplantation. Sequencing used immunoSEQ multiplex PCR; TCRdb keeps in-frame clones, though not all of them. The repertoire holds about 54,000 clones, with roughly 89% as singletons. This specimen was PBMCs, taken nearly 670 days after intestinal transplant. These receptors were obtained from a human patient who received an intestinal transplant, so some T cells may come from the graft donor. CDR3s include the opening cysteine and the closing phenylalanine or tryptophan. A D gene is named only where the DNA matches it firmly. Rows give clone size only sometimes, using once, few, many, or a class for an expanded clone.

.,TRBJ1-5,.,TRBV5-1,TGCGCCAGCAGCTTGGACCCGTATAGCAATCAGCCCCAGCATTTT,CASSLDPYSNQPQHF
.,TRBJ2-3,.,TRBV10-2,TGCGCCAGCAGTGAAGTACAGGGTGGGCAGTATTTT,CASSEVQGGQYF
.,TRBJ1-2,.,TRBV13,TGTGCCAGCAGCCTCTACCGTCGGGGGGACTATGGCTACACCTTC,CASSLYRRGDYGYTF
.,TRBJ1-5,.,TRBV10-3,TGTGCCATCAGTGGGGGGCGGGATCAGCCCCAGCATTTT,CAISGGRDQPQHF
.,TRBJ2-2,.,TRBV14,TGTGCCAGCAGCCAAGGGGGCGGGGAGCTGTTTTTT,CASSQGGGELFF
once,TRBJ1-2,.,TRBV11-3,TGTGCCAGCAGCCGAAGGGGCTTTTTCAAGGACTATGGCTACACCTTC,CASSRRGFFKDYGYTF
.,TRBJ2-5,TRBD1,TRBV10-3,TGTGCCATCAGTGAGTCAAGGTTGACAGGGGGCGAGACCCAGTACTTC,CAISESRLTGGETQYF
.,TRBJ2-5,.,TRBV18,TGTGCCAGCTCACCGCCGGGACCCCTTCCCCTCCAAGAGACCCAGTACTTC,CASSPPGPLPLQETQYF
.,TRBJ1-1,.,TRBV21-1,TGTGCCAGCAGCACAGGGGCCGGGACAGGGAACACTGAAGCTTTCTTT,CASSTGAGTGNTEAFF
.,TRBJ1-6,.,TRBV4-1,TGCGCCAGCAGCCTCCCTCCTGCCGGGACGGGAAATTCACCCCTCCACTTT,CASSLPPAGTGNSPLHF
.,TRBJ1-1,.,TRBV6-1,TGTGCCAGCATTAGGACCGGCAACACTGAAGCTTTCTTT,CASIRTGNTEAFF
.,TRBJ1-3,.,TRBV7-8,TGTGCCAGCAGCTTAGTTCTGGGGACAACAGGAAACACCATATATTTT,CASSLVLGTTGNTIYF
.,TRBJ1-6,.,TRBV7-3,TGTGCCAGCAGCCCGGATAGCTCCTATAATTCACCCCTCCACTTT,CASSPDSSYNSPLHF
once,TRBJ2-7,TRBD2,TRBV5-6,TGTGCCAGCAGCCTTAGCGGGGGGAGAAGCGAGCAGTACTTC,CASSLSGGRSEQYF
.,TRBJ1-3,.,TRBV19,TGTGCCAGTAGTATCCCAGGCCTCTCTGGAAACACCATATATTTT,CASSIPGLSGNTIYF
medium-sized,TRBJ1-3,.,TRBV14,TGTGCCAGCAGCCAGACCAGTAGCCGACTATATTTT,CASSQTSSRLYF
.,TRBJ2-7,TRBD1,TRBV10-3,TGTGCCATCAGTGATGGACAGGGGGAAAGCGAGCAGTACTTC,CAISDGQGESEQYF
.,TRBJ2-1,TRBD2,TRBV11-3,TGTGCCAGCAGCTCCCGCTCGGGGGGTGAGCAGTTCTTC,CASSSRSGGEQFF
.,TRBJ2-7,.,TRBV21-1,TGTGCCAGCAGCAAATGCTCCCTACCGGGACGGGGACACTACGAGCAGTACTTC,CASSKCSLPGRGHYEQYF
.,TRBJ1-5,.,TRBV30,TGTGCCTGGAGGAGGACTAGCAATCAGCCCCAGCATTTT,CAWRRTSNQPQHF
once,TRBJ2-5,TRBD1,TRBV6-1,TGTGCCAGCAGTGATGTGGGACAGGGAGAGACCCAGTACTTC,CASSDVGQGETQYF
.,TRBJ2-1,TRBD2,TRBV10-3,TGTGCCACGGGACTAGCGGGGGCCTACAATGAGCAGTTCTTC,CATGLAGAYNEQFF
.,TRBJ1-5,.,TRBV6-5,TGTGCCAGCAGCCCCATGTTATCTCAGCCCCAGCATTTT,CASSPMLSQPQHF
.,TRBJ1-1,TRBD1,TRBV10-2,TGCGCCAGCAGTGAGTCGCCCGGGACAGGGGATGAAGCTTTCTTT,CASSESPGTGDEAFF
.,TRBJ2-2,.,TRBV27,TGTGCCAGCAGTTTCCTGGAGGGGGCCGGGGAGCTGTTTTTT,CASSFLEGAGELFF
.,TRBJ2-3,TRBD1,TRBV9,TGTGCCAGCAGCGTAGGGGACAGAAGCACAGATACGCAGTATTTT,CASSVGDRSTDTQYF
once,TRBJ1-2,.,TRBV2,TGTGCCAGCAGTACGGGCAGCAGGGTGGCTGGCTACACCTTC,CASSTGSRVAGYTF
.,TRBJ2-1,TRBD2,TRBV19,TGTGCCAGTAGTAAAGCGGGGGGGCCGTACAATGAGCAGTTCTTC,CASSKAGGPYNEQFF
.,TRBJ1-5,TRBD1,TRBV2,TGTGCCAGCAGTGAGGGACAGAATCAGCCCCAGCATTTT,CASSEGQNQPQHF
.,TRBJ1-2,.,TRBV12-5,TGTGCTAGTGGTTTGGGGCAGACAGCTGCGGGCGGCTACACCTTC,CASGLGQTAAGGYTF
few,TRBJ2-1,TRBD1,TRBV9,TGTGCCAGCAGCATACAGGGGGCGCACGGCAATGAGCAGTTCTTC,CASSIQGAHGNEQFF
.,TRBJ1-1,.,TRBV18,TGTGCCAGCTCACCACAGGGGGTGATGAACACTGAAGCTTTCTTT,CASSPQGVMNTEAFF
once,TRBJ1-3,.,TRBV7-8,TGTGCCAGCAGCTCGCTAGGTTTTATCTCTGGAAACACCATATATTTT,CASSSLGFISGNTIYF
.,TRBJ1-6,TRBD1,TRBV18,TGTGCCAGCTCACCGAGACAGGGCCAGGCTCTGTCACCCCTCCACTTT,CASSPRQGQALSPLHF
.,TRBJ2-7,TRBD2,TRBV19,TGTGCCAGTAGCACCGGGGGGGCTGGCTACGAGCAGTACTTC,CASSTGGAGYEQYF
.,TRBJ1-3,.,TRBV7-6,TGTGCCAGCAGTCCAACACATGATGGAAACACCATATATTTT,CASSPTHDGNTIYF
.,TRBJ1-2,.,TRBV5-6,TGTGCCAGCAGCCCGGGGGGGTTTTATGGCTACACCTTC,CASSPGGFYGYTF
.,TRBJ1-4,.,TRBV6-5,TGTGCCAGCAGTTACAACAGGGCTGAAAAACTGTTTTTT,CASSYNRAEKLFF
.,TRBJ2-7,TRBD2,TRBV6-1,TGTGCCAGCAGTGAAGGGGAGGATATGGGGGGGGACGAGCAGTACTTC,CASSEGEDMGGDEQYF
.,TRBJ2-1,TRBD2,TRBV30,TGTGCCTGGAGTATAGGGACTAGCTCCTACAATGAGCAGTTCTTC,CAWSIGTSSYNEQFF
.,TRBJ2-5,.,TRBV14,TGTGCCAGCAGCCAGCCGGGACGGAGGATAGAGACCCAGTACTTC,CASSQPGRRIETQYF